Listed here are 8 T cell receptor beta chains from one sample, sequenced in a study of blood T cell repertoires in COVID-19. Data came from immunoSEQ multiplex PCR; TCRdb stores just in-frame clones and leaves some out. The sample yields about 50,000 clones, more than 75% seen once. The sequencing sample was made of peripheral blood. The receptors were gathered from a woman of 80 years or more with COVID-19, enrolled during active disease.

This chain connects TRBV19 to TRBJ1-4; D is unresolved. The CDR3 loop spans 16 amino acids. The V end lost 5 bases, the J end lost 4 bases, and 17 bases lay between the germline ends. The V gene's germline CDR1 is LNHDA and CDR2 SQIVND (reference sequence). CDR3 region: CASSGPARKINEKLFF. For the CDR3, the DNA is TGTGCCAGTAGTGGGCCGGCCAGAAAAATTAATGAAAAACTGTTTTTT.

This clone was counted a few times. The J gene is TRBJ2-7, the V gene TRBV6-1; a possible D gene is TRBD2 (6 bases). Germline CDR1 is MNHNS and CDR2 is SASEGT. This CDR3 is built from 13 residues. The CDR3 DNA follows: TGTGCCAGCAGTGAAGACGGCGAGGAGGGAAGTAAAGTC. This sequence encodes CASSEDGEEGSKV.

This chain uses TRBV7-9 with TRBJ2-5; D is unresolved. Looked up from germline, CDR1 is SEHNR and CDR2 is FQNEAQ (reference sequence). V lost 6 bases and J lost 5, with 16 bases in between. There are 14 residues in the CDR3. CDR3 DNA sequence: TGTGCCAGCAGTCCTTCCGGGTCCGCCGAGACCCAGTACTTC. It codes for CASSPSGSAETQYF.

This clone has only a few counts. This sequence joins TRBV18 and TRBJ2-7; tentatively, D is TRBD2 (6 bases). Trimming took 2 bases from V and 5 from J, leaving 10 bases between them. Germline CDR1 reads KGHSH; CDR2 reads LQKENI. The CDR3 is 13 residues long. The CDR3 here is CASSPVLADEQYF. CDR3 nucleotides: TGTGCCAGCTCACCAGTACTAGCCGACGAGCAGTACTTC. The full variable domain, its missing parts supplied by reference TRBV18 and TRBJ2-7, is NAGVMQNPRHLVRRRGQEARLRCSPMKGHSHVYWYRQLPEEGLKFMVYLQKENIIDESGMPKERFSAEFPKEGPSILRIQQVVRGDSAAYFCASSPVLADEQYFGPGTRLTVT.

The chain couples TRBV29-1 to TRBJ1-3; D is uncertain. The V end lost 6 bases, the J end lost 3 bases, and 6 bases lay between the germline ends. This CDR3 has 11 amino acids. Germline values: CDR1 SQVTM, CDR2 ANQGSEA. The CDR3 coding sequence is TGCAGCGTAACGCGTGGAAACACCATATATTTT. This encodes CSVTRGNTIYF.

The chain links TRBV5-4 to TRBJ2-7; 7 nucleotides align to TRBD2. Trimming removed 3 bases from V and 6 bases from J; junction bases left unmatched: 6. This CDR3 has 13 amino acids. CDR1 and CDR2 (germline): SGHNT, YYREEE (reference sequence). CDR3 nucleotides: TGTGCCAGCAGCTCCCTAGCGGTGGGCGAGCAGTACTTC. It encodes CASSSLAVGEQYF.

This clone was seen a single time. The chain links TRBV30 to TRBJ1-4; 10 bases map to TRBD1. Losses at the gene ends were 3 bases for V and 3 bases for J; bases not matched to a gene: 13. CDR3 length equals 18 residues. The V gene's germline CDR1 is GTSNPN and CDR2 SVGIG (reference sequence). The CDR3 sequence is CAWRTGTGETWANEKLFF. CDR3 DNA sequence: TGTGCCTGGAGGACCGGGACAGGGGAAACCTGGGCTAATGAAAAACTGTTTTTT.

This sequence joins TRBV3-1 (or the pseudogene TRBV3-2) and TRBJ2-1, with TRBD2 matching over 12 bases. Germline trimming cut 1 base from V and 2 bases from J; bases unmatched to any gene: 15. Germline V gene data show CDR1 as LGHDT and CDR2 as YNNKEL (reference sequence). This CDR3 has 21 residues. This chain's CDR3 is CASSQVFETSGRLGAYNEQFF. In nucleotides, the CDR3 is TGTGCCAGCAGCCAAGTATTCGAAACTAGCGGGAGGTTGGGTGCCTACAATGAGCAGTTCTTC.